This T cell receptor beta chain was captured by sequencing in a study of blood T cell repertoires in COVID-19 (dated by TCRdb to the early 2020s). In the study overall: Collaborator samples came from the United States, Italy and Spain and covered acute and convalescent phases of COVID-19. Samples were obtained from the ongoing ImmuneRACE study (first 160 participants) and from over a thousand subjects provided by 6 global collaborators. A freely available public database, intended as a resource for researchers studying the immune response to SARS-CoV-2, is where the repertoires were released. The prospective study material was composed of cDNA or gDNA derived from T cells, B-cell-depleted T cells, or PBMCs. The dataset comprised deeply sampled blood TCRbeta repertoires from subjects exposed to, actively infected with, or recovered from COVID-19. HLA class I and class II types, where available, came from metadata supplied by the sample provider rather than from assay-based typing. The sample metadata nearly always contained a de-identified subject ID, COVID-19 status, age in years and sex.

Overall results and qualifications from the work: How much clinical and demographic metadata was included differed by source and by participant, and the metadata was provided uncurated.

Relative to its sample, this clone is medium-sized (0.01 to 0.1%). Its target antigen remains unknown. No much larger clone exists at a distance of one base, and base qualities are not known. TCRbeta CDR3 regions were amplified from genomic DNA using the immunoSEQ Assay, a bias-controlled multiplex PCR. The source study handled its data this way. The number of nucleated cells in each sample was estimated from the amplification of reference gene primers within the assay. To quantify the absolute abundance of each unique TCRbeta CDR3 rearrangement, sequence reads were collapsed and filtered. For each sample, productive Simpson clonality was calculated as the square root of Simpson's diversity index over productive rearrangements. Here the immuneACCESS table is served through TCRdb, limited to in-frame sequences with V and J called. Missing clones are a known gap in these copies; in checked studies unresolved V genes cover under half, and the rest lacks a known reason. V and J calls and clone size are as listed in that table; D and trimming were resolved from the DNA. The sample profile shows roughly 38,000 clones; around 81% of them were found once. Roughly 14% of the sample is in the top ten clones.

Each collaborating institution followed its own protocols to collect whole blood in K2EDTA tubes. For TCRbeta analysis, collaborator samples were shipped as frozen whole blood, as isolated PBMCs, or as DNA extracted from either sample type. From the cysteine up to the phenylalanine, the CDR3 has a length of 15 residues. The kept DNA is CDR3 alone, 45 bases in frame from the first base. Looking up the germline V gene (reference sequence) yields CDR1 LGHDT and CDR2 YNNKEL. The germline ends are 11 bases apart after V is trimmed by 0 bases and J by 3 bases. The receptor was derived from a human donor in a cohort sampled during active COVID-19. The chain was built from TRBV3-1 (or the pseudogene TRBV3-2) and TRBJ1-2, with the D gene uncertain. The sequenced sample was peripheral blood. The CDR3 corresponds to CASSQDLWRDYGYTF. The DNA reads TGTGCCAGCAGCCAAGATCTCTGGAGGGACTATGGCTACACCTTC.